This is a list of T cell receptor beta chains from one sample in a study of T cell clones after liver transplantation. Some clones are missing from TCRdb's copy, which holds only in-frame ones; the method was immunoSEQ multiplex PCR. The data show approximately 51,000 clones, approximately 71% seen once. Sequenced here: CD4+ T cells from blood, sampled roughly 56 months after liver transplant. The origin of the receptors is a human patient who received a liver transplant. Some T cells may be transferred from the graft donor. The CDR3 runs from the conserved cysteine through the conserved F or W. D genes are given only for firm matches. Part of the rows lack a size; the others show once, few, many or a class for expanded clones.

>TRBV6-1|TRBJ1-1|TRBD1|NA|15
CASRPLTGGNTEAFF
TGTGCCAGCAGACCCTTGACAGGGGGCAACACTGAAGCTTTCTTT
>TRBV10-3|TRBJ2-7|TRBD2|NA|14
CAISESGGSYEQYF
TGTGCCATCAGTGAGTCGGGGGGGAGCTACGAGCAGTACTTC
>TRBV30|TRBJ1-5|NA|NA|15
CAWAEQGRGNQPQHF
TGTGCCTGGGCGGAACAGGGAAGGGGCAATCAGCCCCAGCATTTT
>TRBV7-3|TRBJ2-3|NA|NA|14
CASGNQGTTDTQYF
TGTGCCAGCGGGAATCAGGGGACCACAGATACGCAGTATTTT
>TRBV10-3|TRBJ1-1|NA|few|14
CAISELPQRTEAFF
TGTGCCATCAGTGAGCTCCCTCAGAGGACTGAAGCTTTCTTT
>TRBV5-4|TRBJ2-5|NA|NA|15
CASSRRGNPQETQYF
TGTGCCAGCAGCCGGAGGGGGAATCCCCAAGAGACCCAGTACTTC
>TRBV4-2|TRBJ1-2|TRBD1|NA|16
CASSQVWGTGVYGYTF
TGTGCCAGCAGCCAAGTTTGGGGGACAGGGGTCTATGGCTACACCTTC
>TRBV7-9|TRBJ2-6|NA|NA|15
CASSQGGSGANVLTF
TGTGCCAGCAGCCAGGGGGGCTCTGGGGCCAACGTCCTGACTTTC
>TRBV30|TRBJ2-5|NA|NA|13
CAWSVLVGETQYF
TGTGCCTGGAGTGTACTAGTGGGGGAAACCCAGTACTTC
>TRBV9|TRBJ2-7|TRBD2|NA|15
CASSVSLAGGAVQYF
TGTGCCAGCAGCGTATCGTTAGCGGGGGGTGCAGTGCAGTACTTC
>TRBV5-5|TRBJ1-1|NA|NA|14
CASSLFGENTEAFF
TGTGCCAGCAGCTTGTTTGGGGAGAACACTGAAGCTTTCTTT
>TRBV6-1|TRBJ2-5|TRBD1|NA|15
CASSPRTGRGETQYF
TGTGCCAGCAGCCCTAGGACAGGGCGAGGAGAGACCCAGTACTTC
>TRBV6-5|TRBJ2-3|NA|once|11
CASTRGDTQYF
TGTGCCAGCACCAGGGGAGATACGCAGTATTTT
>TRBV4-1|TRBJ2-7|NA|NA|18
CASSQGSLVRWSLYEQYF
TGCGCCAGCAGCCAAGGGTCCCTTGTGCGGTGGTCTCTGTACGAGCAGTACTTC
>TRBV19|TRBJ1-5|TRBD1|few|15
CASRAGTGGNQPQHF
TGTGCCAGTAGAGCCGGGACAGGGGGCAATCAGCCCCAGCATTTT
>TRBV9|TRBJ2-2|NA|NA|17
CASSVGSRAGDTGELFF
TGTGCCAGCAGCGTAGGTAGCAGAGCGGGCGACACCGGGGAGCTGTTTTTT
>TRBV5-4|TRBJ2-4|NA|NA|14
CASSLDSGENIQYF
TGTGCCAGCAGCTTGGATTCCGGGGAAAACATTCAGTACTTC
>TRBV21-1|TRBJ1-1|NA|NA|15
CASSAPTGKNTEAFF
TGTGCCAGCAGCGCTCCGACAGGTAAGAACACTGAAGCTTTCTTT
>TRBV7-3|TRBJ2-3|NA|NA|14
CASSEGFSADTQYF
TGTGCCAGCAGCGAAGGGTTCTCCGCAGATACGCAGTATTTT
>TRBV7-2|TRBJ2-2|TRBD2|NA|16
CASSLAGGMNTGELFF
TGTGCCAGCAGCTTAGCGGGGGGGATGAACACCGGGGAGCTGTTTTTT
>TRBV7-9|TRBJ1-6|NA|NA|14
CASSLWREDSPLHF
TGTGCCAGCAGCTTGTGGAGGGAGGATTCACCCCTCCACTTT
>TRBV30|TRBJ2-7|NA|NA|15
CAWASDRGGSHEQYF
TGTGCCTGGGCCTCCGACCGTGGGGGGAGTCACGAGCAGTACTTC
>TRBV7-2|TRBJ1-2|NA|NA|13
CASSLRATGGYTF
TGTGCCAGCAGCTTACGGGCGACTGGTGGCTACACCTTC
>TRBV28|TRBJ2-2|TRBD1|NA|14
CASGQASNTGELFF
TGTGCCAGTGGACAGGCCTCGAACACCGGGGAGCTGTTTTTT
>TRBV7-8|TRBJ1-5|NA|NA|16
CASSFRSRGSNQPQHF
TGTGCCAGCAGCTTCCGCTCCAGGGGAAGCAATCAGCCCCAGCATTTT
>TRBV6-1|TRBJ2-2|NA|few|15
CASSEVVKNTGELFF
TGTGCCAGCAGTGAAGTGGTGAAGAACACCGGGGAGCTGTTTTTT
>TRBV6-5|TRBJ2-2|NA|NA|12
CASSETGGELFF
TGTGCCAGCAGTGAGACTGGCGGGGAGCTGTTTTTT
>TRBV4-1|TRBJ2-3|TRBD2|NA|16
CASSRTSGGFTDTQYF
TGCGCCAGCAGCCGAACTAGCGGGGGGTTCACAGATACGCAGTATTTT
>TRBV27|TRBJ2-3|TRBD1|few|15
CASSRRDSSTDTQYF
TGTGCCAGCAGTCGCCGGGACAGTAGCACAGATACGCAGTATTTT
>TRBV6-4|TRBJ2-7|NA|few|12
CASSDGPLEQYF
TGTGCCAGCAGTGACGGGCCCCTGGAGCAGTACTTC
>TRBV11-3|TRBJ1-1|NA|NA|13
CASSYLFGTEAFF
TGTGCCAGCAGCTATCTCTTCGGGACTGAAGCTTTCTTT
>TRBV6-1|TRBJ1-2|TRBD1|NA|15
CASSFASRRQGGYTF
TGTGCCAGCAGTTTTGCCTCCCGACGACAGGGGGGCTACACCTTC
>TRBV11-2|TRBJ2-7|NA|few|15
CASSAFGGGPYEQYF
TGTGCCAGCAGCGCCTTTGGGGGGGGGCCCTACGAGCAGTACTTC
>TRBV11-3|TRBJ2-7|NA|NA|13
CASSWTVQSEQYF
TGTGCCAGCAGCTGGACAGTACAGAGTGAGCAGTACTTC
>TRBV6-1|TRBJ2-2|NA|once|14
CASSGYRDTGELFF
TGTGCCAGCAGCGGATACCGGGACACCGGGGAGCTGTTTTTT
>TRBV29-1|TRBJ2-5|TRBD1|NA|12
CSTHRGQETQYF
TGCAGCACCCACAGGGGGCAAGAGACCCAGTACTTC
>TRBV28|TRBJ2-7|TRBD2|NA|17
CASSLGLAGPTKYEQYF
TGTGCCAGCAGTTTAGGGCTAGCGGGCCCAACTAAATACGAGCAGTACTTC
>TRBV29-1|TRBJ1-1|NA|few|14
CSVEEGGGNTEAFF
TGCAGCGTTGAAGAGGGGGGCGGGAATACTGAAGCTTTCTTT
>TRBV28|TRBJ2-3|NA|NA|12
CASTSRPDTQYF
TGTGCCAGCACTTCCCGTCCAGATACGCAGTATTTT
>TRBV14|TRBJ2-3|NA|NA|13
CASSQGGVSEQYF
TGTGCCAGCAGCCAAGGAGGGGTCAGTGAGCAGTATTTT
>TRBV18|TRBJ2-5|NA|NA|13
CASSLSQEETQYF
TGTGCCAGCTCACTCTCCCAGGAAGAGACCCAGTACTTC
>TRBV4-2|TRBJ2-2|TRBD2|NA|18
CASSQAPPGRANTGELFF
TGTGCCAGCAGCCAAGCACCCCCTGGGAGGGCGAACACCGGGGAGCTGTTTTTT
>TRBV5-4|TRBJ2-1|TRBD1|NA|15
CASSLGQGLGNEQFF
TGTGCCAGCAGCTTGGGACAGGGGTTAGGGAATGAGCAGTTCTTC